The rows below give T cell receptor beta chains drawn from one sample of a study of T cell repertoires in cytomegalovirus infection. TCRdb re-analysed the reads in MiXCR, keeping a single row per CDR3 protein. The sample has some 560,000 distinct CDR3 sequences, roughly 43% seen once. No cognate antigen is known for these TCRs. The input for sequencing was cultured PBMCs, taken from culture after CMV antigen stimulation. The source is a human donor in good health (CMV status not recorded). Some clones in this sample may be carry-over from other donors' samples. Each CDR3 is given with its conserved first and last residue. D genes are given only for firm matches. Not all rows give a size; the values are once, few, many and, for expanded clones, a class.

clone_size | d_call | j_call | v_call | cdr3_nt | cdr3_aa
NA | TRBD1 | TRBJ1-1 | TRBV9 | TGTGCCAGCAGCGTAGGGTGGCAGGGGGCTGAAGCTTTCTTT | CASSVGWQGAEAFF
few | TRBD2 | TRBJ2-7 | TRBV7-2 | TGTGCCAGCAGCTTAGCGCGGCCTAGCGGGAGGAGCTCCTACGAGCAGTACTTC | CASSLARPSGRSSYEQYF
once | NA | TRBJ2-1 | TRBV10-3 | TGTGCCACTGGGGGTCTTAGCTCCTACAATGAGCAGTTCTTC | CATGGLSSYNEQFF
NA | NA | TRBJ1-2 | TRBV20-1 | TGCAGTGCTTACAGGGAAGGCCGGGGCTACACCTTC | CSAYREGRGYTF
few | NA | TRBJ1-2 | TRBV19 | TGTGCCAGTAGTGTAGCAGGGACGGAAGCTAACTATGGCTACACCTTC | CASSVAGTEANYGYTF
many | NA | TRBJ1-1 | TRBV7-2 | TGTGCCAGCAGCCCTAGGGGTCCCACTGAAGCTTTCTTT | CASSPRGPTEAFF
few | TRBD1 | TRBJ1-4 | TRBV7-6 | TGTGCCAGCAGCGCCGGGACAGGGCTGATCGCTAATGAAAAACTGTTTTTT | CASSAGTGLIANEKLFF
NA | NA | TRBJ2-5 | TRBV2 | TGTGCCAGCAGTGCGCGGCGGAACCAAGAGACCCAGTACTTC | CASSARRNQETQYF
NA | NA | TRBJ2-7 | TRBV5-4 | TGTGCCAGCAGCTCAGGGAAGGGGCAGTACTTC | CASSSGKGQYF
many | NA | TRBJ2-3 | TRBV7-2 | TGTGCCAGCAGCCCCCGCCTTAGCACAGATACGCAGTATTTT | CASSPRLSTDTQYF
NA | NA | TRBJ2-3 | TRBV20-1 | TGCAGTGCTAACCCTCCGAGTGGGGGCTTAGGAGATACGCAGTATTTT | CSANPPSGGLGDTQYF
NA | NA | TRBJ1-1 | TRBV10-3 | TGTGCCATCAGTGACATCACAGTAGCTGAAGCTTTCTTT | CAISDITVAEAFF
few | NA | TRBJ1-1 | TRBV12-5 | TGTGCTAGTGGGGACCCACGCCTTAACACTGAAGCTTTCTTT | CASGDPRLNTEAFF
NA | TRBD2 | TRBJ2-3 | TRBV7-9 | TGTGCCAGCAGCTTTTTGCTGGGCCTAGCGGGAGGAGTCGGCACAGATACGCAGTATTTT | CASSFLLGLAGGVGTDTQYF
NA | NA | TRBJ2-1 | TRBV7-8 | TGTGCCAGCAGCCTCTTCGGGGGGCCCAATGAGCAGTTCTTC | CASSLFGGPNEQFF
NA | TRBD1 | TRBJ2-3 | TRBV6-5 | TGTGCCAGCAGTTACAGGCAGGGGGCGGATACGCAGTATTTT | CASSYRQGADTQYF
few | TRBD2 | TRBJ2-3 | TRBV6-1 | TGTGCCAGCAGTGAAGCGTTAGCTAGCGGATACACAGATACGCAGTATTTT | CASSEALASGYTDTQYF
once | NA | TRBJ2-1 | TRBV20-1 | TGCAGTGGAGGGGGACCCGAATTCTACAATGAGCAGTTCTTC | CSGGGPEFYNEQFF
NA | TRBD2 | TRBJ2-1 | TRBV11-3 | TGTGCCACCTCTAGCGGGGGGCGCGACAATGAGCAGTTCTTC | CATSSGGRDNEQFF
NA | NA | TRBJ2-7 | TRBV4-1 | TGCGCCAGCAGCCAAGGGCCCGGCAACACCTACGAGCAGTACTTC | CASSQGPGNTYEQYF
NA | NA | TRBJ2-2 | TRBV20-1 | TGCAGTGCTAGTCTGTTTACCGGGGAGCTGTTTTTT | CSASLFTGELFF
NA | NA | TRBJ1-5 | TRBV7-2 | TGTGCCAGCAGCTCTCTGGGGGGGCCCCAGCATTTT | CASSSLGGPQHF
few | NA | TRBJ2-7 | TRBV7-2 | TGTGCCAGCAGCTCCCGGGAACCCATACGCGAGCAGTACTTC | CASSSREPIREQYF
NA | NA | TRBJ2-2 | TRBV12-3/TRBV12-4 | TGTGCCAGCAGTTTAGTACAGGCCGGGGAGCTGTTTTTT | CASSLVQAGELFF
once | TRBD1 | TRBJ1-1 | TRBV4-1 | TGCGCCAGCAGTCCACAGGGGGGTGGCACTGAAGCTTTCTTT | CASSPQGGGTEAFF
once | TRBD2 | TRBJ2-1 | TRBV19 | TGTGCCAGTAGTACGACTAGCGGGGGGGCCAGCTCCTACAATGAGCAGTTCTTC | CASSTTSGGASSYNEQFF
few | NA | TRBJ2-5 | TRBV28 | TGTGCCAGCAGTTTTCGGGTGGTTCAGACCCAGTACTTC | CASSFRVVQTQYF
NA | NA | TRBJ2-1 | TRBV15 | TGTGCCACCAGCAGAGATCCACAGAACAATGAGCAGTTCTTC | CATSRDPQNNEQFF
NA | NA | TRBJ1-1 | TRBV25-1 | TGTGCCAGCAGTGAATTACTAGGTGGGGAGAGCACTGAAGCTTTCTTT | CASSELLGGESTEAFF